The source of this T cell receptor (beta chain) is a study of response to subunit inactivated influenza vaccine (dated by TCRdb to the late 2010s). At the level of the whole study: Deep quantitative T cell receptor repertoire profiling was used in the study to track responses to a trivalent subunit inactivated influenza vaccine.

Libraries were constructed by RT-PCR. Sequencing took place on an Illumina HiSeq 2500. TCRdb reanalyzed the raw reads on its own, using fastp at Q25 for trimming and MiXCR for clone calling, and kept in-frame beta chains. For every CDR3 protein sequence, its rows merge into one entry that carries the most common genes and DNA. The sample table holds 500,000 to 600,000 distinct CDR3 sequences, of which roughly 12% were seen once. Roughly 9.6% of the sample is held by the ten biggest clonotypes. Beyond this particular receptor, the publication reports: According to the authors, only a limited number of new T cells may be recruited by each seasonal influenza vaccination.

In this sample, this clonotype turned up a few times. It lacks a known antigen. Per-base qualities were not stored, and no clone one base away is much larger. Via the germline V gene, CDR1 is SGHVS and CDR2 FQNEAQ. V was cut back by 0 bases and J by 2 bases, leaving a gap of 17 bases between them. From its cysteine to its phenylalanine, the CDR3 spans 17 amino acids. Only the CDR3 portion is preserved as DNA: 51 bases, with reading frame beginning at the first base. This same sample was also part of a study on T cells expressing NK-cell markers. Reported in the second study: TCR beta cDNA libraries were prepared using 5'RACE template switching, which introduced a universal primer site and unique molecular identifiers. Fewer than ten donors provided sorted CD3+CD56+NKG2C+, CD3+CD56+NKG2C- and CD3+CD56-NKG2C+ T-cell subsets, whose TCR beta-chain repertoires were profiled. Among the eight sequenced donors, only one was HCMV-seronegative, while the other seven were HCMV-seropositive. To restrict sorting to alphabetaTCR-expressing T cells, an anti-gammadeltaTCR antibody was added in several experiments. In roughly 6 donors, the dominant CD3+CD56+NKG2C+ clonotypes ranked among the top 10 CD8+ clonotypes, making up about 1.0-7.5% of CD8+ T cells. Those dominant clonotypes were again the most abundant among CD3+CD56-NKG2C+ cells in four donors, at about 25-65%. Whether the expanded NKG2C-expressing T cell clones were specific for HCMV antigens remained unclear. The study sequenced eight donors, all healthy volunteers chosen at random: three men and five women. To determine HCMV serostatus, a commercial ELISA kit was used to detect HCMV-specific IgG in serum. Peripheral blood mononuclear cells were isolated from blood by Ficoll density gradient centrifugation. For several donors, bulk peripheral blood T-cell repertoires were additionally sequenced from unsorted PBMC. cDNA synthesis was primed from the TCR beta constant segment, followed by two successive PCR amplification steps. Illumina HiSeq 2000/2500, MiSeq or NextSeq was used to sequence libraries as 2 x 150 bp reads. MIGEC was used to demultiplex reads and group reads by UMI, and MiTCR was used to assemble and quantify clonotypes. To remove erroneous sequences, TCR cDNA sequences were retained only when supported by two or more reads. The tcR package was used for downstream repertoire analysis, and clonotypes were matched across fractions by CDR3 nucleotide sequence plus V segment. VDJmatch was used to annotate antigen specificity against VDJdb, with one amino acid substitution in CDR3 allowed.

In this chain, TRBV7-8 is recombined with TRBJ2-7, with the D gene uncertain. The TCR originated in a man aged 45-65 years who received an inactivated influenza vaccine. Donor details come from another sample of the same person, matched by shared clones. The specimen was PBMCs from blood, collected on the day of vaccination. The nucleotide sequence is given as TGTGCCAGCAGCTTAGCGCTGGTGGGGAAAGAGACCTACGAGCAGTACTTC. Its translation is CASSLALVGKETYEQYF.